The 20 T cell receptor beta chains below all came from one sample that was sequenced in a study of blood T cell repertoires in COVID-19. The assay was immunoSEQ multiplex PCR, and TCRdb's table has in-frame clones only and misses some. The sample includes 340,000 or so clones, 83% of them seen just once. Sample: peripheral blood. All receptors come from a young man with active or convalescent COVID-19.

The chain uses TRBV4-3 and TRBJ2-1, with D possibly TRBD2 on 8 matching bases. Germline CDR1 reads LGHNA; CDR2 reads YSLEER. The ends were cut back, 4 bases at V and 8 bases at J, with 30 bases in the middle. CDR3 length: 19 amino acids. The CDR3 loop reads CASSRRQGGVSGRDHEQFF. Written as DNA, the CDR3 is TGCGCCAGCAGCCGCCGACAGGGAGGCGTGAGCGGGAGAGACCATGAGCAGTTCTTC.

The chain recombines TRBV27 with TRBJ2-1; D gene uncertain. The CDR3 is 12 amino acids. Deletions cut 4 bases from V and 9 bases from J, with 10 bases between. From germline, CDR1 is MNHEY and CDR2 SMNVEV (reference sequence). The CDR3 region is CASSWRPTEQFF. For the CDR3, the DNA is TGTGCCAGCAGTTGGAGACCCACTGAGCAGTTCTTC.

The chain has TRBV6-2 or TRBV6-3 and TRBJ1-1; weak D call: TRBD1 (5 bases). This CDR3 contains 13 residues. The germline V gene encodes CDR1 MNHEY and CDR2 SVGEGT. V lost 6 bases, J lost 7 bases, and 15 bases lay in between. The CDR3 protein is CASSRDSLVEAFF. In DNA form, the CDR3 reads TGTGCCAGCAGCCGTGACAGCTTAGTTGAAGCTTTCTTT.

This chain connects TRBV5-6 to TRBJ2-5; D may be TRBD1 (6 bases). Per germline, CDR1 SGHDT and CDR2 YYEEEE. Trimming removed 1 base from V and 7 bases from J, with 8 bases in between. The CDR3 is 12 residues long. This CDR3 reads CASSLTRGTQYF. The CDR3 region has the DNA TGTGCCAGCAGCTTGACCAGGGGGACCCAGTACTTC.

The table lists this clone with a few counts. This chain links TRBV5-1 with TRBJ1-4, with a tentative D call TRBD1 (5 bases). Germline CDR1 and CDR2: SGHRS and YFSETQ. V was shortened by 3 bases and J by 7 bases, with 13 bases between the two germline ends. This CDR3 spans 14 amino acids. The CDR3 sequence is CASSSRGDREKLFF. The CDR3 DNA is TGCGCCAGCAGCTCCCGGGGGGATCGTGAAAAACTGTTTTTT.

V and J are TRBV28 and TRBJ1-5, with D unresolved. The CDR3 is made up of 13 amino acids. The germline V gene has CDR1 MDHEN and CDR2 SYDVKM. V lost 2 bases to trimming and J lost 7 bases, with 9 bases between them. The CDR3 DNA reads TGTGCCAGCAGTTTAGTATCCCTACAGCCCCAGCATTTT. This codes for CASSLVSLQPQHF.

The chain links TRBV6-5 to TRBJ1-2, with 10 positions matching TRBD1. CDR1 is MNHEY, CDR2 SVGAGI, per germline. V shed 5 bases, J shed 8 bases, and the junction held 8 bases outside the gene matches. The CDR3 extends over 14 amino acids. The CDR3 loop reads CASSRDRGDGGYTF. The CDR3 DNA sequence: TGTGCCAGCAGTCGGGACAGGGGAGACGGGGGCTACACCTTC.

The rearrangement links TRBV19 to TRBJ2-3; 10 nucleotides align to TRBD2. The CDR3 is 15 amino acids. Germline V CDR1 and CDR2: LNHDA, SQIVND (reference sequence). V trimming: 4 bases; J trimming: 5 bases; junction bases outside the gene matches: 6. Here the CDR3 reads CASSTQPSGGDTQYF. CDR3 sequence (DNA): TGTGCCAGTAGTACTCAACCTAGCGGGGGAGATACGCAGTATTTT.

Notes on this clone: Additional DNA sequences in this sample encode the identical CDR3. The genes are TRBV29-1 and TRBJ1-3, with no clear D. The CDR3 spans 13 residues. The germline V and J ends were trimmed by 4 bases and 1 base, with 8 bases remaining between them. Germline V gene lookup returns CDR1 SQVTM and CDR2 ANQGSEA. CDR3 DNA: TGCAGCGTTGGAGGTGGGTCTGGAAACACCATATATTTT. It specifies CSVGGGSGNTIYF.

The chain uses TRBV28 and TRBJ2-7; a possible D gene is TRBD1 (6 bases). The CDR3 sequence is 15 residues long. Germline V lookup: CDR1 MDHEN, CDR2 SYDVKM. V was trimmed by 5 bases and J by 0 bases, leaving 14 bases between them. DNA of the CDR3: TGTGCCAGCAGTGGGTGGGGGCAGGACTCCTACGAGCAGTACTTC. Encoded protein: CASSGWGQDSYEQYF.

The table lists this clone with a count of one. DNA for the CDR3: TGTGCCAGCAGTTACTCGCCGTTTGCCCCGGCGGACTACACTGAAGCTTTCTTT. Its protein product is CASSYSPFAPADYTEAFF. The rearrangement joins TRBV6-2 or TRBV6-3 to TRBJ1-1, with D hard to call. From germline, CDR1 is MNHEY and CDR2 SVGEGT. The ends were cut back, 0 bases at V and 3 bases at J, with 20 bases in the middle. This CDR3 has 18 amino acids.

The gene calls are TRBV28 and TRBJ2-3, with D perhaps TRBD1 (6 bases). Per the germline V gene, CDR1 is MDHEN and CDR2 is SYDVKM. The CDR3 has 14 residues. The V end was cut by 7 bases, the J end by 2 bases, with 13 bases between. CDR3 in DNA: TGTGCCAGCACTCCCCGACAGGACACAGATACGCAGTATTTT. It codes for CASTPRQDTDTQYF. The full variable domain, with the rest looked up from reference TRBV28 and TRBJ2-3, is DVKVTQSSRYLVKRTGEKVFLECVQDMDHENMFWYRQDPGLGLRLIYFSYDVKMKEKGDIPEGYSVSREKKERFSLILESASTNQTSMYLCASTPRQDTDTQYFGPGTRLTVL.

This rearrangement joins TRBV29-1 to TRBJ1-2, with 7 bases identical to TRBD1. Germline assignment: CDR1 SQVTM and CDR2 ANQGSEA. The CDR3 spans 14 residues. V trimming: 4 bases; J trimming: 4 bases; junction bases outside the gene matches: 9. The CDR3 reads CSVAGLGTAYGYTF. The DNA of the CDR3 is TGCAGCGTTGCCGGGCTAGGGACAGCCTATGGCTACACCTTC.

V gene TRBV6-5 combines with J gene TRBJ2-5; D is uncertain. Germline V gene sequence: CDR1 MNHEY, CDR2 SVGAGI. The CDR3 totals 13 residues. V lost 2 bases, J lost 5 bases, and 9 bases lay in between. As DNA, the CDR3 is TGTGCCAGCAGTTACACTCGCGATGAGACCCAGTACTTC. Translation: CASSYTRDETQYF.

J is TRBJ2-7 and V is TRBV19; 7 positions match TRBD1. The V gene's germline CDR1 is LNHDA and CDR2 SQIVND (reference sequence). After removal of 6 bases from V and 1 base from J, the junction contained 6 bases not matched to a gene. The CDR3 has 14 amino acids. In DNA, the CDR3 is TGTGCCAGTAGGCGGACAGGTGAATCCTACGAGCAGTACTTC. This sequence encodes CASRRTGESYEQYF.

The genes are TRBV5-1 and TRBJ1-4; D is uncertain. Trimming pared 0 bases from V and 7 bases from J, leaving 4 bases between. The CDR3 has 12 amino acids. CDR1 and CDR2 (germline): SGHRS, YFSETQ. Written as DNA, the CDR3 is TGCGCCAGCAGCTTGGCCAGTGAAAAACTGTTTTTT. It codes for CASSLASEKLFF.

The chain recombines TRBV21-1 with TRBJ1-1. TRBV21-1 constitutes a pseudogene. The length of the CDR3 is 17 residues. CDR3 nucleotides: TGTGCCAGCAGCCCGCGGACGGCGCGTGGAGGGAGCACTGAAGCTTTCTTT. Protein product: CASSPRTARGGSTEAFF.

This chain uses TRBV7-3 with TRBJ2-1, with D possibly being TRBD1 (6 bases). V lost 4 bases and J lost 5, with 15 bases in between. The CDR3 covers 15 residues. Looked up from germline, CDR1 is SGHTA and CDR2 is FQGTGA. The CDR3 DNA reads TGTGCCAGCAGCTCTGCCGGGACAAAAAACAATGAGCAGTTCTTC. It encodes CASSSAGTKNNEQFF.

The J gene is TRBJ1-2, the V gene TRBV30; D is unresolved. Germline loops: CDR1 GTSNPN, CDR2 SVGIG (reference sequence). The CDR3 is 12 amino acids. V lost 7 bases and J 4 bases, leaving 13 bases between the germline ends. In nucleotides, the CDR3 is TGTGCCTCCCTCGGGGTCTCCTATGGCTACACCTTC. Translation: CASLGVSYGYTF.

V is TRBV5-4 and J is TRBJ1-3; D perhaps matches TRBD1 (5 bases). The germline V gene has CDR1 SGHNT and CDR2 YYREEE (reference sequence). CDR3 length equals 16 residues. The V end was cut by 9 bases, the J end by 0 bases, with 19 bases between. The CDR3 sequence: CATASGISISGNTIYF. The DNA for the CDR3 is TGTGCCACCGCATCAGGGATATCTATCTCTGGAAACACCATATATTTT.